What follows are 22 T cell receptor beta chains derived from one specimen sequenced in a study of Tregs in tolerant kidney transplant recipients. Here immunoSEQ multiplex PCR was the method, and the copy in TCRdb shows in-frame clones only, minus some. The table records roughly 5,000 clones, roughly 89% of them present only once. These receptors lack a known antigen. Sequenced material: Tregs from blood cultured with allogeneic cells, taken before the transplant. The source of these receptors is a human patient who received a combined kidney and bone marrow transplant.

This clone was counted once. The chain has TRBV29-1 and TRBJ1-1, with a tentative D call TRBD1 (6 bases). The ends were cut back, 5 bases at V and 3 bases at J, with 13 bases in the middle. This CDR3 has 13 residues. Germline CDR1 and CDR2: SQVTM and ANQGSEA. CDR3 protein: CSVSRRGDTEAFF. CDR3 nucleotides: TGCAGCGTTTCTCGCAGGGGTGACACTGAAGCTTTCTTT.

This clone was observed a single time. The chain joins TRBV6-6 to TRBJ2-3; D is perhaps TRBD2 (7 bases). The germline V gene encodes CDR1 MNHNY and CDR2 SVGAGI (reference sequence). The CDR3 has 15 amino acids. The V gene lost 2 bases and the J gene lost 4 bases, with 13 bases spanning the gap. The CDR3 reads CASSYRGGLADTQYF. CDR3 DNA sequence: TGTGCCAGCAGTTACAGGGGGGGATTGGCAGATACGCAGTATTTT.

This chain joins TRBV19 and TRBJ2-7, with D possibly matching TRBD2 (6 bases). The CDR3 runs to 14 residues. Germline values: CDR1 LNHDA, CDR2 SQIVND (reference sequence). V gave up 4 bases and J gave up 3 bases, with 13 bases separating them. The CDR3 DNA follows: TGTGCCAGTAGTAGGGGGGTACTAGTCTACGAGCAGTACTTC. Protein sequence: CASSRGVLVYEQYF.

The chain has TRBV5-1 and TRBJ2-3; 12 bases map to TRBD2. The junction had 5 bases not matched to a gene; V was cut back by 0 bases and J by 6 bases. The CDR3 length is 16 residues. The germline CDR1 and CDR2 sequences are SGHRS and YFSETQ. The CDR3 sequence is CASSLGLAGVWDTQYF. CDR3 nucleotide sequence: TGCGCCAGCAGCTTGGGACTAGCGGGGGTTTGGGATACGCAGTATTTT.

V is TRBV18 and J is TRBJ1-1; D is perhaps TRBD1 (5 bases). Looked up from germline, CDR1 is KGHSH and CDR2 is LQKENI. Trimming cost V 3 bases and J 7 bases, with 18 bases left between them. The length of the CDR3 is 15 residues. The CDR3 bases are TGTGCCAGCTCACCCCCGTCGGGACGGGGGAATGAAGCTTTCTTT. This translates into CASSPPSGRGNEAFF.

In this sample, this clone turned up once. The CDR3 nucleotides are TGTGCCAGCAGCCCGACGCGGGCTGCTGAAAAACTGTTTTTT. Translation: CASSPTRAAEKLFF. The chain is built from TRBV7-9 and TRBJ1-4; D remains ambiguous. The CDR3 sequence is 14 residues long. CDR1 is SEHNR and CDR2 is FQNEAQ in the germline V gene (reference sequence). The ends were cut back, 5 bases at V and 7 bases at J, with 14 bases in the middle.

V and J are TRBV7-7 and TRBJ1-1; 9 bases align to TRBD1. This CDR3 region has 15 residues. CDR1 is SSHAT and CDR2 is FNYEAQ in the germline V gene (reference sequence). Trimming at V came to 5 bases and at J to 2 bases, leaving 6 bases not matched to a gene. CDR3 in amino acids: CASSPWTGVNTEAFF. The CDR3 DNA follows: TGTGCCAGCAGCCCTTGGACAGGGGTCAACACTGAAGCTTTCTTT.

This rearrangement joins TRBV10-1 to TRBJ1-1; the D is unclear. This CDR3 is built from 13 residues. Germline CDR1 and CDR2: WNHNN and SYGVQD (reference sequence). The V end lost 6 bases, the J end lost 0 bases, and 8 bases lay between the germline ends. CDR3: CASRRTMNTEAFF. Here the CDR3 DNA reads TGCGCCAGCAGAAGGACCATGAACACTGAAGCTTTCTTT.

The rearrangement joins TRBV2 to TRBJ1-1; TRBD1 might be the D (5 bases). Trimming cost V 2 bases and J 0 bases, with 10 bases left between them. This CDR3 has 15 amino acids. Germline CDR1 SNHLY, CDR2 FYNNEI. CDR3 sequence (DNA): TGTGCCAGCAGTGAACGGGCAGGGATGAACACTGAAGCTTTCTTT. Translating it yields CASSERAGMNTEAFF.

The chain employs TRBV7-2 and TRBJ1-5; D may be TRBD1 (6 bases). V lost 5 bases and J 2 bases, leaving 13 bases between the germline ends. The CDR3 sequence is 15 residues long. Germline loops: CDR1 SGHTA, CDR2 FQGNSA. The CDR3 sequence is CASSPSRQGNQPQHF. For the CDR3, the DNA is TGTGCCAGCAGCCCGTCGAGACAGGGCAATCAGCCCCAGCATTTT.

This chain connects TRBV7-7 to TRBJ2-1; 7 bases match TRBD1. From germline, CDR1 is SSHAT and CDR2 FNYEAQ (reference sequence). The CDR3 has 13 residues. V trimming: 9 bases; J trimming: 2 bases; junction bases outside the gene matches: 4. The CDR3 DNA follows: TGTGCCAGGGGGGACAGAACCTACAATGAGCAGTTCTTC. Translation: CARGDRTYNEQFF.

The chain combines TRBV6-5 with TRBJ2-6; the D gene is possibly TRBD2 (6 bases). The V gene's germline CDR1 is MNHEY and CDR2 SVGAGI. V gave up 4 bases and J gave up 2 bases, with 12 bases separating them. The CDR3 has 16 residues. The CDR3: CASSSPGEAGANVLTF. The CDR3 DNA follows: TGTGCCAGCAGTTCCCCGGGGGAGGCTGGGGCCAACGTCCTGACTTTC.

The chain couples TRBV5-5 to TRBJ1-2, with D uncertain. The germline gives CDR1 SGHKS, CDR2 YYEKEE (reference sequence). The CDR3 contains 16 residues. V lost 7 bases and J 4 bases, leaving 23 bases between the germline ends. CDR3 residues: CASEGNFSRKTYGYTF. The DNA for the CDR3 is TGTGCCAGCGAAGGAAATTTCTCGCGAAAGACCTATGGCTACACCTTC.

The chain employs TRBV10-3 and TRBJ1-2; possible D gene TRBD1, 5 bases. The V and J ends lost 3 bases and 2 bases respectively, with 10 bases between them. CDR3 length: 14 residues. Germline values: CDR1 ENHRY, CDR2 SYGVKD. Here the CDR3 reads CAISEREGNYGYTF. The CDR3 coding sequence is TGTGCCATCAGTGAACGGGAGGGGAACTATGGCTACACCTTC.

This clone has just a few counts. This chain links TRBV7-2 with TRBJ2-1, with D possibly TRBD2 on 6 matching bases. Germline CDR1 SGHTA, CDR2 FQGNSA. The CDR3 contains 15 residues. V was pared by 4 bases and J by 6 bases, with 16 bases between. For the CDR3, the DNA is TGTGCCAGCAGCTCCACCGGGACTCCAATCAATGAGCAGTTCTTC. Its translation is CASSSTGTPINEQFF. Variable domain in full (rest from reference TRBV7-2 and TRBJ2-1): GAGVSQSPSNKVTEKGKDVELRCDPISGHTALYWYRQSLGQGLEFLIYFQGNSAPDKSGLPSDRFSAERTGGSVSTLTIQRTQQEDSAVYLCASSSTGTPINEQFFGPGTRLTVL.

Here the CDR3 reads CASSLRQGETQYF. CDR3 bases: TGTGCCAGCAGCTTACGACAGGGAGAGACCCAGTACTTC. The chain recombines TRBV11-3 with TRBJ2-5; TRBD1 aligns across 7 bases. This CDR3 comprises 13 residues. Looked up from germline, CDR1 is SGHNT and CDR2 is YENEEA. After removal of 2 bases from V and 4 bases from J, the junction contained 1 base not matched to a gene.

The chain has TRBV6-5 and TRBJ2-5; D is uncertain. Germline loops: CDR1 MNHEY, CDR2 SVGAGI. With 0 bases removed from V and 5 bases from J, the gap between germline ends came to 10 bases. The CDR3 spans 14 residues. This CDR3 reads CASSYSAWRETQYF. For the CDR3, the DNA is TGTGCCAGCAGTTACTCGGCTTGGCGGGAGACCCAGTACTTC.

This chain joins TRBV10-3 and TRBJ1-1, with D unresolved. Trimming took 4 bases from V and 0 from J, leaving 15 bases between them. Germline V gene sequence: CDR1 ENHRY, CDR2 SYGVKD. The CDR3 has 16 residues. Written as DNA, the CDR3 is TGTGCCATCAGTGGTACCCAGCCGGGGTTGAACACTGAAGCTTTCTTT. This gives the protein CAISGTQPGLNTEAFF.

The chain uses TRBV9 and TRBJ2-7, with 7 nucleotides matching TRBD2. The V segment lost 0 bases and the J segment 4 bases; nucleotides outside the gene matches: 7. Germline values: CDR1 SGDLS, CDR2 YYNGEE. This CDR3 comprises 15 residues. CDR3 in DNA: TGTGCCAGCAGCGTAGGGGCGGGAGTAATTTACGAGCAGTACTTC. Amino acids: CASSVGAGVIYEQYF.

The gene calls are TRBV5-1 and TRBJ2-5; D is ambiguous. This CDR3 is 13 amino acids long. Trimming left V 1 base short and J 5 bases short, with 9 bases between. Per the germline V gene, CDR1 is SGHRS and CDR2 is YFSETQ. CDR3 in amino acids: CASSLYGQETQYF. CDR3 sequence (DNA): TGCGCCAGCAGCTTGTATGGCCAGGAGACCCAGTACTTC.

The chain is built from TRBV2 and TRBJ2-7; D remains ambiguous. Germline V lookup: CDR1 SNHLY, CDR2 FYNNEI. This CDR3 comprises 14 residues. Deletions cut 7 bases from V and 4 bases from J, with 17 bases between. CDR3: CASTDLAPVYEQYF. The CDR3 coding sequence is TGTGCCAGCACTGACCTCGCTCCGGTGTACGAGCAGTACTTC.

The CDR3 sequence: CASSGLAHEQFF. In DNA, the CDR3 is TGCGCCAGCAGCGGCCTAGCCCATGAGCAGTTCTTC. The chain recombines TRBV5-1 with TRBJ2-1; perhaps TRBD2 as D (5 bases). The V gene lost 4 bases and the J gene lost 8 bases, with 10 bases spanning the gap. Germline V gene lookup returns CDR1 SGHRS and CDR2 YFSETQ. This CDR3 comprises 12 residues.